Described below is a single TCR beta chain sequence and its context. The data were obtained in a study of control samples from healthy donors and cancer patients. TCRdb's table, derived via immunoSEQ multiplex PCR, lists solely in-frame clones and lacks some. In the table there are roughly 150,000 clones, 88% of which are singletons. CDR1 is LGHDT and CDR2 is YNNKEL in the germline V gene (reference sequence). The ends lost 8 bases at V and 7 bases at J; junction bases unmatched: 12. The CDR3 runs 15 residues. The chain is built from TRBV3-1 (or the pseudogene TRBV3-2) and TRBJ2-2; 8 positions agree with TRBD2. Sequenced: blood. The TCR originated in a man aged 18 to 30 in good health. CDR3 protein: CASRGERGSGGELFF. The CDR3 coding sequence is TGTGCCAGCCGAGGCGAGCGGGGGTCGGGCGGGGAGCTGTTTTTT.